Listed here are 10 T cell receptor beta chains from one sample, sequenced in a study of blood T cell repertoires in COVID-19. The repertoire was sequenced with immunoSEQ multiplex PCR; TCRdb's copy has only in-frame clones and lacks some. Among 250,000 to 400,000 clones listed, about 90% were seen once. The sequenced sample was peripheral blood. Receptors originate from a woman in her twenties or thirties with COVID-19, enrolled during active disease.

This chain joins TRBV28 and TRBJ2-7; 8 bases map to TRBD1. The CDR3 has 15 amino acids. The V segment lost 8 bases and the J segment 0 bases; nucleotides outside the gene matches: 9. CDR1 is MDHEN, CDR2 SYDVKM, per germline. The CDR3 DNA reads as TGTGCCAGCCAGTTCCGGGACAGGAGCTCCTACGAGCAGTACTTC. Protein sequence: CASQFRDRSSYEQYF.

The chain has TRBV5-8 and TRBJ2-5; D is possibly TRBD2 (6 bases). Trimming took off 4 bases at V and 5 bases at J, with 15 bases between the two ends. Germline CDR1 reads SGHTS; CDR2 reads YDEGEE. This CDR3 is 14 amino acids long. CDR3 loop: CASSPPGGEETQYF. Here the CDR3 DNA reads TGTGCCAGCAGCCCGCCCGGGGGTGAGGAGACCCAGTACTTC.

The V gene is TRBV5-4, the J gene TRBJ2-5, with TRBD2 matching 7 bases. The CDR3 totals 16 residues. Unmatched junction bases numbered 15, after V lost 5 bases and J lost 5 bases. The V gene's germline CDR1 is SGHNT and CDR2 YYREEE (reference sequence). The CDR3 nucleotides read TGTGCCAGCAGACTGGGCCGGGCGGGAGCGGGGGAGACCCAGTACTTC. As protein: CASRLGRAGAGETQYF.

The rearrangement links TRBV3-1 (or the pseudogene TRBV3-2) to TRBJ1-1, with 9 positions matching TRBD1. Germline lookup yields CDR1 LGHDT and CDR2 YNNKEL (reference sequence). Losses at the gene ends were 0 bases for V and 5 bases for J; bases not matched to a gene: 7. The CDR3 extends over 16 amino acids. The CDR3 DNA reads TGTGCCAGCAGCCAAGATTGGGACAGGGTTGGGACTGAAGCTTTCTTT. This translates into CASSQDWDRVGTEAFF.

The chain is built from TRBV3-1 (or the pseudogene TRBV3-2) and TRBJ2-3; maybe TRBD1 (6 bases). Per germline, CDR1 LGHDT and CDR2 YNNKEL (reference sequence). Between the trimmed V and J ends, which lost 2 bases and 6 bases, there was a span of 15 bases. The CDR3 sequence is 15 residues long. The CDR3, as DNA: TGTGCCAGCAGCCAACCCTTAGGACAGTCCGATACGCAGTATTTT. Translating gives CASSQPLGQSDTQYF.

The chain combines TRBV5-6 with TRBJ2-1, with 9 bases matching TRBD2. The V segment lost 1 base and the J segment 0 bases; nucleotides outside the gene matches: 11. CDR3 length: 19 residues. CDR1 and CDR2 (germline): SGHDT, YYEEEE. CDR3 nucleotide sequence: TGTGCCAGCAGCTTGAATCTTGGGACTAGCTGGAGCTCCTACAATGAGCAGTTCTTC. Its translation: CASSLNLGTSWSSYNEQFF.

The rearrangement joins TRBV5-8 to TRBJ2-1; 7 nucleotides align to TRBD1. The V gene's germline CDR1 is SGHTS and CDR2 YDEGEE. The CDR3 spans 14 residues. V shed 0 bases and J 3 bases; nucleotides not matched to a gene: 0. CDR3 in DNA: TGTGCCAGCAGCTTGGACAGGGGCTACAATGAGCAGTTCTTC. It translates to CASSLDRGYNEQFF.

The chain combines TRBV11-2 with TRBJ1-1; a weak D match, TRBD1 (6 bases). The germline V gene has CDR1 SGHAT and CDR2 FQNNGV. The CDR3 has 14 amino acids. Trimming removed 5 bases at V and 6 bases at J, with 16 bases between. CDR3 amino acids: CASSPRGGGAEAFF. In DNA, the CDR3 is TGTGCCAGCAGCCCCCGAGGGGGGGGCGCTGAAGCTTTCTTT.

The rearrangement links TRBV5-1 to TRBJ2-5; 7 nucleotides agree with TRBD1. In germline, CDR1 is SGHRS, CDR2 YFSETQ. This CDR3 is 15 amino acids long. With V trimmed by 4 bases and J by 2 bases, 8 bases remained unmatched. The chain's CDR3 is CASSSRQGPQETQYF. The CDR3 region has the DNA TGCGCCAGCAGCAGTAGACAGGGACCACAAGAGACCCAGTACTTC.

The chain employs TRBV15 and TRBJ2-2, with TRBD2 as a possible D gene (6 bases). Trimming removed 3 bases at V and 6 bases at J, with 26 bases between. This CDR3 spans 19 amino acids. Germline V lookup: CDR1 LNHNV, CDR2 YYDKDF (reference sequence). The DNA of the CDR3 is TGTGCCACCAGCAGGGGGGGAGAGTGGGGTCCCACCACTGCCGGGGAGCTGTTTTTT. It specifies CATSRGGEWGPTTAGELFF.